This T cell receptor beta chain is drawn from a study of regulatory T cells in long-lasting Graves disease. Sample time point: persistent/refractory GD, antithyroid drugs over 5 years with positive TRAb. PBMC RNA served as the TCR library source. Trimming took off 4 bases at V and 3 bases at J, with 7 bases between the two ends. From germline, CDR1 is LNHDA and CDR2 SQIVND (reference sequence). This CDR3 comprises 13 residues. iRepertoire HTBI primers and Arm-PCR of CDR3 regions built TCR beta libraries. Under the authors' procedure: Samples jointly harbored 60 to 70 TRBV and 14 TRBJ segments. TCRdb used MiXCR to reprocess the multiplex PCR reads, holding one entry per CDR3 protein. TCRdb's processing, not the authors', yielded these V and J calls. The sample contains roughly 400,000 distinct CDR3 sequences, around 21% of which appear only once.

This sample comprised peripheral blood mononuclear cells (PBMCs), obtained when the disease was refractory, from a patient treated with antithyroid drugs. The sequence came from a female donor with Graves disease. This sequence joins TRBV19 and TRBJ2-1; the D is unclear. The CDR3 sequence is CASSNPFYNEQFF. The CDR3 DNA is TGTGCCAGTAGTAATCCCTTCTACAATGAGCAGTTCTTC. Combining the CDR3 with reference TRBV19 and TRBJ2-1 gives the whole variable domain DGGITQSPKYLFRKEGQNVTLSCEQNLNHDAMYWYRQDPGQGLRLIYYSQIVNDFQKGDIAEGYSVSREKKESFPLTVTSAQKNPTAFYLCASSNPFYNEQFFGPGTRLTVL.